The 2 T cell receptor beta chains below come from one sample, sequenced in a study of blood T cell repertoires in COVID-19. Here immunoSEQ multiplex PCR was the method, and the copy in TCRdb shows in-frame clones only, minus some. The sample comprises 190,000 or so clones, 87% of which are singletons, and approximately 2.2% rests with the top ten. The specimen was PBMCs or T cells enriched from blood (not recorded which). These receptors came from a woman in her 30s who had recovered from COVID-19.

The J gene is TRBJ1-3, the V gene TRBV27; the D gene is possibly TRBD1 (6 bases). V was clipped by 3 bases and J by 0 bases, with 9 bases between them. The length of the CDR3 is 15 residues. Per the germline V gene, CDR1 is MNHEY and CDR2 is SMNVEV (reference sequence). The CDR3 spells CASSFDRSSGNTIYF. The DNA for the CDR3 is TGTGCCAGCAGTTTCGACAGGTCCTCTGGAAACACCATATATTTT.

This chain connects TRBV9 to TRBJ2-1; maybe TRBD2 (6 bases). CDR3 length equals 13 residues. V gave up 0 bases and J gave up 12 bases, with 13 bases separating them. Germline V CDR1 and CDR2: SGDLS, YYNGEE. CDR3 DNA: TGTGCCAGCAGCGTAGGGGGGGTCGACCGGCAGTTCTTC. The encoded protein is CASSVGGVDRQFF. The full variable domain, in which reference TRBV9 and TRBJ2-1 provide the parts outside the CDR3, is DSGVTQTPKHLITATGQRVTLRCSPRSGDLSVYWYQQSLDQGLQFLIQYYNGEERAKGNILERFSAQQFPDLHSELNLSSLELGDSALYFCASSVGGVDRQFFGPGTRLTVL.